The 27 T cell receptor beta chains given below trace back to one sample, sequenced in a study of cytomegalovirus exposure and HLA in healthy donors. PCR was performed using 60 Vbeta and 13 Jbeta primers. The protocol was immunoSEQ multiplex PCR, while the TCRdb copy is restricted to in-frame clones and leaves out a portion. The table shows about 140,000 clones, with roughly 78% occurring only once. The specimen sequenced was PBMCs. The receptors come from a female donor in good health and CMV-seronegative.

V is TRBV29-1 and J is TRBJ1-2; no definite D call. The CDR3 length is 11 residues. Germline assignment: CDR1 SQVTM and CDR2 ANQGSEA. Trimming left V 3 bases short and J 8 bases short, with 10 bases between. The CDR3 protein is CSVDSGSGYTF. The CDR3, as DNA: TGCAGCGTTGATTCCGGGAGCGGCTACACCTTC.

The chain has TRBV2 and TRBJ1-1, with D possibly TRBD1 on 6 matching bases. Trimming stripped 6 bases from V and 2 bases from J, with 10 bases between. The CDR3 runs to 13 residues. Germline V gene sequence: CDR1 SNHLY, CDR2 FYNNEI. CDR3 loop: CASSLDRNTEAFF. CDR3 DNA sequence: TGTGCCAGCAGCCTGGACAGAAACACTGAAGCTTTCTTT.

This clone was found a few times. This chain joins TRBV14 and TRBJ2-3, with TRBD2 matching over 9 bases. V was pared by 3 bases and J by 2 bases, with 18 bases of the junction left unmatched. The CDR3 loop spans 20 amino acids. The germline CDR1 and CDR2 sequences are SGHDN and FVKESK. The CDR3 nucleotides are TGTGCCAGCAGCCAGAAAGGACTGACTAGCGGACGGAGTAACACAGATACGCAGTATTTT. Residues: CASSQKGLTSGRSNTDTQYF.

The chain carries TRBV1 and TRBJ1-1. TRBV1 is termed a pseudogene. The length of the CDR3 is 18 residues. The CDR3 region is CTSSPTSGVRVMNTEAFF. CDR3 nucleotides: TGCACCAGCAGCCCCACCTCGGGGGTGAGAGTAATGAACACTGAAGCTTTCTTT.

The rearrangement links TRBV7-2 to TRBJ1-5, with 7 bases fitting TRBD1. This CDR3 is built from 17 residues. V was clipped by 1 base and J by 0 bases; unmatched bases: 6. Germline assignment: CDR1 SGHTA and CDR2 FQGNSA. Here the CDR3 reads CASSLDRGYYSNQPQHF. For the CDR3, the DNA is TGTGCCAGCAGCTTAGACAGGGGCTACTATAGCAATCAGCCCCAGCATTTT.

The chain is built from TRBV5-1 and TRBJ1-1; perhaps TRBD1 as D (6 bases). V lost 5 bases and J 3 bases, leaving 14 bases between the germline ends. Germline CDR1 is SGHRS and CDR2 is YFSETQ. The CDR3 loop spans 14 amino acids. The CDR3 region has the DNA TGCGCCAGCAGGGACAGCGCGGCGCACACTGAAGCTTTCTTT. Protein product: CASRDSAAHTEAFF.

This clone was counted between two and nine times. V usage is TRBV6-1 and J usage is TRBJ2-7; 7 bases match TRBD2. The CDR3 runs to 15 residues. Germline trimming cut 6 bases from V and 3 bases from J; bases unmatched to any gene: 11. The germline V gene encodes CDR1 MNHNS and CDR2 SASEGT. CDR3 bases: TGTGCCAGCAGGACCCAGCCGGCGGGAGTCTACGAGCAGTACTTC. Protein product: CASRTQPAGVYEQYF.

The chain carries TRBV5-1 and TRBJ1-4; D is possibly TRBD1 (6 bases). Per germline, CDR1 SGHRS and CDR2 YFSETQ. With 0 bases removed from V and 7 bases from J, the gap between germline ends came to 13 bases. The length of the CDR3 is 15 residues. CDR3 residues: CASSLGQGTGEKLFF. In nucleotides, the CDR3 is TGCGCCAGCAGCTTGGGGCAGGGGACCGGTGAAAAACTGTTTTTT.

The chain combines TRBV5-4 with TRBJ2-1; 10 bases map to TRBD1. This CDR3 is 16 amino acids long. Trimming took 4 bases from V and 7 from J; bases not matched to a gene: 11. Germline values: CDR1 SGHNT, CDR2 YYREEE (reference sequence). CDR3 in amino acids: CASSPHPGQGMNEQFF. CDR3 DNA: TGTGCCAGCAGCCCCCATCCGGGACAGGGGATGAATGAGCAGTTCTTC.

V is TRBV6-1 and J is TRBJ2-3; D not certain. The CDR3 runs to 16 residues. Germline CDR1 is MNHNS and CDR2 is SASEGT. The V end was cut by 1 base, the J end by 0 bases, with 11 bases between. The DNA of the CDR3 is TGTGCCAGCAGTGAAGGATTAAGCCGGAGCACAGATACGCAGTATTTT. Its translation is CASSEGLSRSTDTQYF.

The chain is built from TRBV5-1 and TRBJ2-2; D not resolved. The CDR3 consists of 13 residues. Germline loops: CDR1 SGHRS, CDR2 YFSETQ. V lost 4 bases to trimming and J lost 7 bases, with 11 bases between them. As DNA, the CDR3 is TGCGCCAGCAGCCCGGTACCCGGCGGGGAGCTGTTTTTT. This gives the protein CASSPVPGGELFF.

This clone was counted between two and nine times. This chain connects TRBV6-5 to TRBJ1-2; 10 bases line up with TRBD1. Germline CDR1 reads MNHEY; CDR2 reads SVGAGI. The J segment lost 5 bases and the V segment lost 0 bases, leaving 3 bases of the junction unmatched. The CDR3 runs to 15 residues. CDR3 region: CASSYSRGQGYGYTF. CDR3 bases: TGTGCCAGCAGTTACTCGAGGGGACAGGGGTATGGCTACACCTTC.

This clone has more than one count but fewer than ten. This sequence is one base from a far larger clone and is likely a read error. Other DNA sequences in the same sample also yield this CDR3. The V call is TRBV4-1, the J call TRBJ2-1; 10 nucleotides align to TRBD2. The V gene end was trimmed by 1 base and the J gene end by 0 bases; junction bases not matched to a gene: 0. Germline CDR1 and CDR2: MGHRA and YSYEKL. This CDR3 contains 16 residues. The CDR3 is CASSQGTSGSYNEQFF. DNA of the CDR3: TGCGCCAGCAGCCAAGGGACTAGCGGCTCCTACAATGAGCAGTTCTTC.

The CDR3 DNA reads TGTGCCAGCAGCTTAGCGACATTGACAGGGAGCTCCTACGAGCAGTACTTC. Its translation: CASSLATLTGSSYEQYF. The chain couples TRBV7-9 to TRBJ2-7; 7 bases agree with TRBD1. The V gene end was trimmed by 0 bases and the J gene end by 0 bases; junction bases not matched to a gene: 8. In germline, CDR1 is SEHNR, CDR2 FQNEAQ (reference sequence). The CDR3 covers 17 residues.

As for this clone: Germline and junction disagree at one end, which may indicate a read error. This chain uses TRBV28 with TRBJ1-2, with D uncertain. The CDR3 contains 21 residues. Germline values: CDR1 MDHEN, CDR2 SYDVKM. Written as DNA, the CDR3 is TGTGCCAGCAGTTTAGCGTCTTCCGGGATCTTCGGATTCTCTAAGTCTTATGGCTACCCCTTC. Amino acids: CASSLASSGIFGFSKSYGYPF.

This clone is deemed large. This chain connects TRBV7-9 to TRBJ2-1; 9 nucleotides match TRBD2. The V segment lost 4 bases and the J segment 0 bases; nucleotides outside the gene matches: 10. CDR1 and CDR2 (germline): SEHNR, FQNEAQ (reference sequence). The CDR3 covers 18 residues. The CDR3, as DNA: TGTGCCAGCAGCTCCCAGAAGAGCGGGGGGTACTCCTACAATGAGCAGTTCTTC. This translates into CASSSQKSGGYSYNEQFF.

The gene calls are TRBV6-1 and TRBJ1-2, with D perhaps matching TRBD1 (5 bases). V lost 8 bases and J 0 bases, leaving 16 bases between the germline ends. The germline gives CDR1 MNHNS, CDR2 SASEGT. CDR3 length: 15 residues. The DNA of the CDR3 is TGTGCCAGCTGGGAGGGGCCCGTCTCTAACTATGGCTACACCTTC. Amino acid sequence: CASWEGPVSNYGYTF.

This clone appeared many times. V is TRBV6-1 and J is TRBJ1-6; 11 nucleotides align to TRBD1. Trimming removed 0 bases from V and 8 bases from J; junction bases left unmatched: 3. The CDR3 covers 16 residues. The germline CDR1 and CDR2 sequences are MNHNS and SASEGT. The CDR3 is CASSEAPGQGDSPLHF. CDR3 coding DNA: TGTGCCAGCAGTGAAGCTCCGGGACAGGGGGATTCACCCCTCCACTTT.

This clone came up a few times. The chain recombines TRBV25-1 with TRBJ1-6; D might be TRBD1 (6 bases). The CDR3 extends over 15 amino acids. CDR1 MGHDK and CDR2 SYGVNS come from the germline V gene. V lost 5 bases and J 7 bases, leaving 15 bases between the germline ends. CDR3 DNA sequence: TGTGCCAGCAGTAGCAGACAGGCCTTCAATTCACCCCTCCACTTT. Amino acid sequence: CASSSRQAFNSPLHF.

V and J are TRBV5-1 and TRBJ1-2; D not certain. This CDR3 comprises 12 residues. The germline V and J ends were trimmed by 1 base and 8 bases, with 9 bases remaining between them. Germline V lookup: CDR1 SGHRS, CDR2 YFSETQ. The CDR3 DNA sequence: TGCGCCAGCAGCTTGCCGGGGTGGGGCTACACCTTC. Translating it yields CASSLPGWGYTF.

The rearrangement uses TRBV29-1 and TRBJ1-2; D is unresolved. The CDR3 is made up of 12 amino acids. Per the germline V gene, CDR1 is SQVTM and CDR2 is ANQGSEA. V lost 1 base and J lost 2, with 5 bases in between. CDR3 nucleotides: TGCAGCGTTGAAGGTCGGAACTATGGCTACACCTTC. Protein sequence: CSVEGRNYGYTF.

J is TRBJ2-1 and V is TRBV6-6, with D perhaps TRBD2 (6 bases). V lost 0 bases and J 12 bases, leaving 12 bases between the germline ends. Germline V gene lookup returns CDR1 MNHNY and CDR2 SVGAGI (reference sequence). The CDR3 runs 13 residues. CDR3 sequence reads: CASSYSRRDRQFF. The CDR3 DNA sequence: TGTGCCAGCAGTTACTCGAGGAGGGATAGGCAGTTCTTC.

The rearrangement links TRBV19 to TRBJ2-3; TRBD2 aligns across 13 bases. CDR1 and CDR2 from the germline V gene are LNHDA and SQIVND (reference sequence). The CDR3 extends over 15 amino acids. V lost 7 bases and J lost 1; bases outside the gene matches: 2. In DNA, the CDR3 is TGTGCCAGTACCGGACTAGCGGGAGGCACAGATACGCAGTATTTT. It codes for CASTGLAGGTDTQYF.

The V gene is TRBV7-2, the J gene TRBJ2-3, with D tentatively TRBD2 (5 bases). Trimming removed 4 bases at V and 6 bases at J, with 14 bases between. CDR3 length: 14 residues. Germline V lookup: CDR1 SGHTA, CDR2 FQGNSA. The CDR3 bases are TGTGCCAGCAGCTCAGGACTCCCCATGGATACGCAGTATTTT. Translation: CASSSGLPMDTQYF.

CDR3 DNA: TGCGCCAGCCCCTGCGGGAGACTAGCATTCCAGTATTTT. Translated: CASPCGRLAFQYF. V usage is TRBV10-1 and J usage is TRBJ2-3; 7 nucleotides match TRBD2. V lost 8 bases and J lost 12; bases outside the gene matches: 14. The CDR3 sequence is 13 residues long. Germline V lookup: CDR1 WNHNN, CDR2 SYGVQD (reference sequence).

The V gene is TRBV5-8, the J gene TRBJ1-2, with D possibly matching TRBD1 (6 bases). V was shortened by 2 bases and J by 0 bases, with 8 bases between the two germline ends. Germline lookup yields CDR1 SGHTS and CDR2 YDEGEE. The CDR3 is made up of 14 amino acids. CDR3 region: CASSFRGANYGYTF. For the CDR3, the DNA is TGTGCCAGCAGCTTCAGGGGAGCTAACTATGGCTACACCTTC.

This chain joins TRBV7-8 and TRBJ1-3, with 7 bases fitting TRBD1. CDR1 is SGHVS and CDR2 is FQNEAQ in the germline V gene. V dropped 4 bases and J dropped 0; count of bases not matched to a gene: 9. The CDR3 consists of 17 residues. As DNA, the CDR3 is TGTGCCAGCAGCTACCACCGGACAGGACTCTCTGGAAACACCATATATTTT. The encoded protein is CASSYHRTGLSGNTIYF.